Below, 28 T cell receptor beta chains from the same sample are listed, as sequenced in a study of T cell responses to AZD1222 COVID-19 vaccine (dated by TCRdb to about 2021). Library creation used the immunoSEQ multiplex PCR assay. TCRdb retrieved this table from immuneACCESS and kept in-frame rearrangements only. Not all clones are present; in checked studies, unresolved V genes account for under half, and no reason is known for the remainder. This sample is represented by about 160,000 clones; around 94% of them were singletons. The ten biggest clones cover roughly 1.3% of the sample. This specimen's time point label, per the study, means: baseline before first vaccination. Here the sequenced sample was peripheral blood, taken on day 0 of AZD1222 vaccination. Receptors originate from an adult in good health.

The chain joins TRBV19 to TRBJ1-5; D is uncertain. The V and J ends lost 4 bases and 6 bases respectively, with 13 bases between them. CDR1 is LNHDA and CDR2 is SQIVND in the germline V gene (reference sequence). The CDR3 loop spans 14 amino acids. This chain's CDR3 is CASSNQAIGQPQHF. CDR3 DNA sequence: TGTGCCAGTAGTAATCAGGCGATCGGTCAGCCCCAGCATTTT.

The rearrangement uses TRBV25-1 and TRBJ1-2, with D perhaps TRBD1 (5 bases). This CDR3 has 11 residues. V lost 4 bases and J lost 8, with 8 bases in between. Germline V gene lookup returns CDR1 MGHDK and CDR2 SYGVNS. The CDR3 sequence is CASSAGAGYTF. DNA for the CDR3: TGTGCCAGCAGTGCCGGGGCCGGCTACACCTTC.

This clone has a handful of counts. The rearrangement joins TRBV7-2 to TRBJ2-7, with no clear D. V was clipped by 6 bases and J by 3 bases, with 24 bases between them. CDR1 and CDR2 from the germline V gene are SGHTA and FQGNSA. The CDR3 has 17 residues. CDR3 nucleotide sequence: TGTGCCAGCAGTTTACACCCGTGGTCTTTGCTTTACTACGAGCAGTACGTC. It yields the protein CASSLHPWSLLYYEQYV.

V and J are TRBV19 and TRBJ1-4; 7 bases line up with TRBD1. CDR1 is LNHDA and CDR2 is SQIVND in the germline V gene (reference sequence). V gave up 5 bases and J gave up 6 bases; unmatched junction bases: 9. CDR3 length: 15 amino acids. CDR3 loop: CASSPRGRYDEKLFF. The CDR3 bases are TGTGCCAGTAGTCCTAGGGGGCGTTATGATGAAAAACTGTTTTTT.

This chain connects TRBV3-1 (or the pseudogene TRBV3-2) to TRBJ1-2; possible D gene TRBD1, 6 bases. This CDR3 has 14 amino acids. In germline, CDR1 is LGHDT, CDR2 YNNKEL (reference sequence). Trimming took off 0 bases at V and 2 bases at J, with 7 bases between the two ends. The CDR3 spells CASSQDGQNYGYTF. CDR3 coding DNA: TGTGCCAGCAGCCAAGACGGACAGAACTATGGCTACACCTTC.

The rearrangement joins TRBV7-9 to TRBJ1-2; 8 nucleotides match TRBD1. V lost 3 bases and J lost 5; bases outside the gene matches: 5. CDR1 and CDR2 from the germline V gene are SEHNR and FQNEAQ (reference sequence). The CDR3 is 14 residues long. The CDR3 nucleotides read TGTGCCAGCAGCTTGCCCGGGACAGGATATGGCTACACCTTC. Encoded protein: CASSLPGTGYGYTF.

V and J are TRBV4-1 and TRBJ1-5; no clear D gene. The CDR3 is 17 amino acids. Trimming cost V 0 bases and J 0 bases, with 12 bases left between them. Germline lookup yields CDR1 MGHRA and CDR2 YSYEKL. The DNA of the CDR3 is TGCGCCAGCAGCCAAGATTATCGCAGTTATAGCAATCAGCCCCAGCATTTT. This codes for CASSQDYRSYSNQPQHF.

The V and J genes are TRBV3-1 (or the pseudogene TRBV3-2) and TRBJ1-1; D is ambiguous. Germline CDR1 reads LGHDT; CDR2 reads YNNKEL (reference sequence). V was shortened by 1 base and J by 5 bases, with 8 bases between the two germline ends. The CDR3 has 13 amino acids. The CDR3 sequence is CASSQVGGTEAFF. In DNA form, the CDR3 reads TGTGCCAGCAGCCAAGTCGGTGGAACTGAAGCTTTCTTT.

CDR3 coding DNA: TGCGCCAGCAGCTGGGGGACAGGTATCTACAATGAGCAGTTCTTC. Its translation: CASSWGTGIYNEQFF. J is TRBJ2-1 and V is TRBV5-1; TRBD1 aligns across 8 bases. V shed 3 bases, J shed 3 bases, and the junction held 5 bases outside the gene matches. Germline V lookup: CDR1 SGHRS, CDR2 YFSETQ. The CDR3 is 15 amino acids.

The genes are TRBV27 and TRBJ2-2; D perhaps matches TRBD1 (5 bases). Germline CDR1 is MNHEY and CDR2 is SMNVEV (reference sequence). The germline V and J ends were trimmed by 1 base and 5 bases, with 8 bases remaining between them. This CDR3 contains 14 residues. The DNA for the CDR3 is TGTGCCAGCAGTTTATTGTCAGGGACCGGGGAGCTGTTTTTT. As protein: CASSLLSGTGELFF.

The V gene is TRBV2, the J gene TRBJ1-5, with a weak D call TRBD1 (5 bases). Per the germline V gene, CDR1 is SNHLY and CDR2 is FYNNEI. Trimming removed 9 bases from V and 5 bases from J, with 11 bases in between. CDR3 size: 12 residues. The CDR3 bases are TGTGCCAGTAGGGTGGGGGATCAGCCCCAGCATTTT. Its translation: CASRVGDQPQHF.

The V and J genes are TRBV24-1 and TRBJ2-2; a weak D match, TRBD2 (5 bases). V gave up 4 bases and J gave up 6 bases, with 8 bases separating them. The CDR3 extends over 13 amino acids. The V gene's germline CDR1 is KGHDR and CDR2 SFDVKD. CDR3 protein: CATSDPGSGELFF. CDR3 DNA sequence: TGTGCCACCAGTGACCCGGGGTCCGGGGAGCTGTTTTTT.

The rearrangement uses TRBV28 and TRBJ1-2; 7 nucleotides line up with TRBD1. Germline V gives CDR1 MDHEN, CDR2 SYDVKM. V trimming: 6 bases; J trimming: 7 bases; junction bases outside the gene matches: 8. The CDR3 has 13 amino acids. In nucleotides, the CDR3 is TGTGCCAGCAGCTTGGACAGGTTGGGTGGCTACACCTTC. It codes for CASSLDRLGGYTF.

J is TRBJ2-6 and V is TRBV6-5; no clear D gene. The CDR3 sequence is 13 residues long. The V end lost 9 bases, the J end lost 2 bases, and 8 bases lay between the germline ends. Germline loops: CDR1 MNHEY, CDR2 SVGAGI. CDR3 protein: CARNLPGANVLTF. CDR3 DNA: TGTGCCAGGAACCTCCCTGGGGCCAACGTCCTGACTTTC.

The V gene is TRBV10-3, the J gene TRBJ1-3; tentative D call: TRBD1 (5 bases). The length of the CDR3 is 15 residues. Germline V gene sequence: CDR1 ENHRY, CDR2 SYGVKD. V was trimmed by 6 bases and J by 0 bases, leaving 12 bases between them. The CDR3 region has the DNA TGTGCCATCAGGCGGGACGTTCTCTCTGGAAACACCATATATTTT. It translates to CAIRRDVLSGNTIYF.

This sequence joins TRBV28 and TRBJ2-2; 10 bases agree with TRBD2. Trimming cost V 5 bases and J 3 bases; bases outside gene matches: 6. The CDR3 sequence is 16 residues long. Germline V gives CDR1 MDHEN, CDR2 SYDVKM. CDR3 region: CASSPSGGAYTGELFF. The CDR3 DNA reads TGTGCCAGCAGTCCAAGCGGGGGGGCGTACACCGGGGAGCTGTTTTTT. Based on the CDR3 plus reference TRBV28 and TRBJ2-2, the full variable domain is DVKVTQSSRYLVKRTGEKVFLECVQDMDHENMFWYRQDPGLGLRLIYFSYDVKMKEKGDIPEGYSVSREKKERFSLILESASTNQTSMYLCASSPSGGAYTGELFFGEGSRLTVL.

J is TRBJ1-1 and V is TRBV19; possibly TRBD1 for D (5 bases). This CDR3 comprises 15 residues. From germline, CDR1 is LNHDA and CDR2 SQIVND (reference sequence). V lost 6 bases, J lost 0 bases, and 14 bases lay in between. CDR3 sequence reads: CASSRREGMNTEAFF. CDR3 coding DNA: TGTGCCAGTAGCCGTCGGGAGGGGATGAACACTGAAGCTTTCTTT.

V usage is TRBV7-2 and J usage is TRBJ1-5; D not certain. CDR1 is SGHTA, CDR2 FQGNSA, per germline. The length of the CDR3 is 14 residues. Trimming removed 5 bases at V and 9 bases at J, with 17 bases between. In nucleotides, the CDR3 is TGTGCCAGCAGCCCAGGACGGCGCAACCGGCCCCAGCATTTT. Translating gives CASSPGRRNRPQHF.

This clone was counted only a few times. V usage is TRBV7-9 and J usage is TRBJ1-2; tentatively, D is TRBD1 (5 bases). Germline CDR1 is SEHNR and CDR2 is FQNEAQ (reference sequence). The CDR3 totals 13 residues. V dropped 1 base and J dropped 5 bases, with 8 bases sitting between them. The CDR3 DNA reads TGTGCCAGCAGCTTAGAAGGGGTATATGGCTACACCTTC. It encodes CASSLEGVYGYTF.

This clone was observed once. V gene TRBV7-9 combines with J gene TRBJ1-5; 7 positions agree with TRBD1. Germline trimming cut 1 base from V and 2 bases from J; bases unmatched to any gene: 8. This CDR3 comprises 17 residues. The germline V gene has CDR1 SEHNR and CDR2 FQNEAQ (reference sequence). The CDR3 region has the DNA TGTGCCAGCAGCTTAGGCCACAATACAGGGGGCAATCAGCCCCAGCATTTT. It codes for CASSLGHNTGGNQPQHF.

V is TRBV7-8 and J is TRBJ2-5; the D is unclear. V lost 1 base and J lost 5, with 14 bases in between. Per germline, CDR1 SGHVS and CDR2 FQNEAQ. The CDR3 extends over 15 amino acids. The chain's CDR3 is CASSLGRLVFETQYF. CDR3 sequence (DNA): TGTGCCAGCAGCTTAGGTCGGCTAGTTTTCGAGACCCAGTACTTC.

The chain has TRBV9 and TRBJ1-2; 10 bases agree with TRBD1. This CDR3 has 16 amino acids. V shed 4 bases and J 3 bases; nucleotides not matched to a gene: 9. CDR1 is SGDLS, CDR2 YYNGEE, per germline. The CDR3 loop reads CASSKTGGDPYYGYTF. The DNA of the CDR3 is TGTGCCAGCAGCAAGACAGGGGGCGACCCATACTATGGCTACACCTTC.

The chain couples TRBV25-1 to TRBJ1-5; D not certain. With 5 bases removed from V and 4 bases from J, the gap between germline ends came to 12 bases. The CDR3 runs to 14 residues. Germline-derived CDR1 and CDR2 are MGHDK and SYGVNS. The CDR3 region is CASSTLITNQPQHF. The CDR3 DNA sequence: TGTGCCAGCAGTACCCTAATTACGAATCAGCCCCAGCATTTT. Together with reference TRBV25-1 and TRBJ1-5, the CDR3 gives the full variable domain: EADIYQTPRYLVIGTGKKITLECSQTMGHDKMYWYQQDPGMELHLIHYSYGVNSTEKGDLSSESTVSRIRTEHFPLTLESARPSHTSQYLCASSTLITNQPQHFGDGTRLSIL.

The chain carries TRBV30 and TRBJ1-1; no clear D. V was trimmed by 1 base and J by 0 bases, leaving 9 bases between them. Germline lookup yields CDR1 GTSNPN and CDR2 SVGIG (reference sequence). This CDR3 is built from 14 residues. The CDR3 DNA follows: TGTGCCTGGAGTGCGGTCAGAGTGAACACTGAAGCTTTCTTT. Translating gives CAWSAVRVNTEAFF.

This chain connects TRBV5-4 to TRBJ2-5; 10 bases fit TRBD2. CDR3 length: 17 amino acids. V gave up 4 bases and J gave up 2 bases; unmatched junction bases: 11. The germline CDR1 and CDR2 sequences are SGHNT and YYREEE (reference sequence). CDR3 protein: CASSPDSGGIRQETQYF. CDR3 bases: TGTGCCAGCAGCCCGGATAGCGGGGGGATCAGACAAGAGACCCAGTACTTC.

The chain is built from TRBV30 and TRBJ1-6; D unclear. Germline values: CDR1 GTSNPN, CDR2 SVGIG (reference sequence). V was cut by 1 base and J by 10 bases, with 14 bases left in between. The CDR3 consists of 14 residues. In DNA, the CDR3 is TGTGCCTGGAGTGCATTGGTAGAAGCCTCACCCCTCCACTTT. Amino acids: CAWSALVEASPLHF.

This chain connects TRBV12-3 or TRBV12-4 to TRBJ2-1, with 8 bases matching TRBD1. The CDR3 is 12 residues long. With V trimmed by 3 bases and J by 8 bases, 0 bases remained unmatched. The CDR3 sequence is CASSLTGDEQFF. The CDR3 DNA sequence: TGTGCCAGCAGTTTGACAGGGGATGAGCAGTTCTTC.

Details on this clone: In the same sample, other DNA sequences code for this CDR3. The chain recombines TRBV6-2 or TRBV6-3 with TRBJ2-1; no definite D call. V lost 2 bases and J lost 7, with 6 bases in between. Germline V CDR1 and CDR2: MNHEY, SVGEGT. The CDR3 consists of 12 residues. Here the CDR3 DNA reads TGTGCCAGCAGTTACCTGCGGAATGAGCAGTTCTTC. Protein: CASSYLRNEQFF.